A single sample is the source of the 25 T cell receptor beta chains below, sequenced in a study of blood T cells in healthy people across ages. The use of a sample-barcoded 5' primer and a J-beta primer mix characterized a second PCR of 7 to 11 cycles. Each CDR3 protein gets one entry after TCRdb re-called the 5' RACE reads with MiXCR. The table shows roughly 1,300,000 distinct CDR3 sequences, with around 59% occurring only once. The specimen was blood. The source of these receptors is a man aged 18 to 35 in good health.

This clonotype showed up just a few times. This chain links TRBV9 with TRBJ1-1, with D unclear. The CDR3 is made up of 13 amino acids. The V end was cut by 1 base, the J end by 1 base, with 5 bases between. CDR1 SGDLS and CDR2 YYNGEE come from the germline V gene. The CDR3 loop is CASSVPANTEAFF. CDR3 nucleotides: TGTGCCAGCAGCGTACCAGCGAACACTGAAGCTTTCTTT. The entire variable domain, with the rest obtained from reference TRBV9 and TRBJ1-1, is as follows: DSGVTQTPKHLITATGQRVTLRCSPRSGDLSVYWYQQSLDQGLQFLIQYYNGEERAKGNILERFSAQQFPDLHSELNLSSLELGDSALYFCASSVPANTEAFFGQGTRLTVV.

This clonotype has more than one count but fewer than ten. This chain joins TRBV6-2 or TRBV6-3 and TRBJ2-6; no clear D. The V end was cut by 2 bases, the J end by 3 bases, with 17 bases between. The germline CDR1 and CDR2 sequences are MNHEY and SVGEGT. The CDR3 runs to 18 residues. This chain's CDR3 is CASSYARFSEFGANVLTF. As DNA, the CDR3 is TGTGCCAGCAGTTACGCCAGGTTTTCTGAGTTTGGGGCCAACGTCCTGACTTTC.

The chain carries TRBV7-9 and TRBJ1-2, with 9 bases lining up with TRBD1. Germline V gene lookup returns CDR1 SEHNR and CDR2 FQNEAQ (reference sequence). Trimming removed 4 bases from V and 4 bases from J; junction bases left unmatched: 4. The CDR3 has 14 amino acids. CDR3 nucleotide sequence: TGTGCCAGCAGCTCTAGGACAGGGGCCTATGGCTACACCTTC. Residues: CASSSRTGAYGYTF.

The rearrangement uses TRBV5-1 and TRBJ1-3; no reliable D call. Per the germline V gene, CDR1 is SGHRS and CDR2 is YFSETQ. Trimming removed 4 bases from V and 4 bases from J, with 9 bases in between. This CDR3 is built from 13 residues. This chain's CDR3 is CASSDPEGNTIYF. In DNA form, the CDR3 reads TGCGCCAGCAGCGACCCTGAAGGAAACACCATATATTTT.

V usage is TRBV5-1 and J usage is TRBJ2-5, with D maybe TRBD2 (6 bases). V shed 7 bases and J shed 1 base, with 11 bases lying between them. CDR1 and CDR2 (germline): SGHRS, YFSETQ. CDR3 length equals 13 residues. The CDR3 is CASAGTFQETQYF. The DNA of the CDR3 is TGCGCCAGCGCCGGGACTTTCCAAGAGACCCAGTACTTC.

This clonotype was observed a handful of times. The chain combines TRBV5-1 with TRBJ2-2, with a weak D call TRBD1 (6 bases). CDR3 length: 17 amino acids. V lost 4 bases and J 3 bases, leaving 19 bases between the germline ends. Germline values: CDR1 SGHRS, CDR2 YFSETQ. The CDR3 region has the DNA TGCGCCAGCAGCATAAAAGAACAGGGAAGCGACACCGGGGAGCTGTTTTTT. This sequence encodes CASSIKEQGSDTGELFF.

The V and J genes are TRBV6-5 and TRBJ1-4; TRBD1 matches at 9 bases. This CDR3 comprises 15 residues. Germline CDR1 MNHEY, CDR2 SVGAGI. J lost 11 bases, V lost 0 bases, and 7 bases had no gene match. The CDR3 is CASSYSRDREGKLFF. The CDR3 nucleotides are TGTGCCAGCAGTTACTCGAGGGACAGGGAGGGTAAACTGTTTTTT.

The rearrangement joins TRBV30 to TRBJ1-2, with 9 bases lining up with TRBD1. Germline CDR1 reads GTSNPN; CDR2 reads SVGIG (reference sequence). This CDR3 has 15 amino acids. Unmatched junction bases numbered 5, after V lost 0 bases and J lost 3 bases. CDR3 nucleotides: TGTGCCTGGAGTGTATGGACAGGGGAGGACTATGGCTACACCTTC. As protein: CAWSVWTGEDYGYTF.

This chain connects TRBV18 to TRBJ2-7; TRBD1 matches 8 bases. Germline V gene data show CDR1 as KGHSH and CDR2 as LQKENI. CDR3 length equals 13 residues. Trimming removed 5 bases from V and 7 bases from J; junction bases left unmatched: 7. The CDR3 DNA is TGTGCCAGCTCAGGGGGACAGGCAATGGAGCAGTACTTC. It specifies CASSGGQAMEQYF.

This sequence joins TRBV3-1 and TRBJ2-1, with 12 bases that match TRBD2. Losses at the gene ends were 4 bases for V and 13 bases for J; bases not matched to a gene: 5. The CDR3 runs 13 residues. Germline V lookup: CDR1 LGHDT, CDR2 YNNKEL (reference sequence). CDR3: CASSPSTSGSQFF. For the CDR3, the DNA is TGTGCCAGCAGCCCATCGACTAGCGGGAGTCAGTTCTTC.

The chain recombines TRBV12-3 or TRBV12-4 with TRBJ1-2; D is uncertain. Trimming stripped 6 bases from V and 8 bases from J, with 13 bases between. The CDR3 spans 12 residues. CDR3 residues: CASSRPYDGYTF. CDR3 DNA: TGTGCCAGCAGCCGACCGTACGACGGCTACACCTTC.

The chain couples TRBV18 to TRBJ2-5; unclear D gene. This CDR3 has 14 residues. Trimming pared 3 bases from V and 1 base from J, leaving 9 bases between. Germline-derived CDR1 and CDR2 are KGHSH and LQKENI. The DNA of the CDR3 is TGTGCCAGCTCACCCCTCTCCAGCCAAGAGACCCAGTACTTC. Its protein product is CASSPLSSQETQYF.

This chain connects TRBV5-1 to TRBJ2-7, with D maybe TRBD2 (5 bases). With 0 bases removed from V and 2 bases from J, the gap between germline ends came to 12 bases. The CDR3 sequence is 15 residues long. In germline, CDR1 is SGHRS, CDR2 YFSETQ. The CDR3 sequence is CASSLGISGTYEQYF. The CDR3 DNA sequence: TGCGCCAGCAGCTTGGGGATAAGCGGAACCTACGAGCAGTACTTC.

In DNA, the CDR3 is TGCGCCAGCAGCCAAGAAATCGGGCTAAAGAATGAAAAACTGTTTTTT. Translation: CASSQEIGLKNEKLFF. V gene TRBV4-3 combines with J gene TRBJ1-4; no firm D call. Germline CDR1 reads LGHNA; CDR2 reads YSLEER. The CDR3 has 16 amino acids. Trimming shortened V by 0 bases and J by 5 bases, and 13 bases separated the two germline ends.

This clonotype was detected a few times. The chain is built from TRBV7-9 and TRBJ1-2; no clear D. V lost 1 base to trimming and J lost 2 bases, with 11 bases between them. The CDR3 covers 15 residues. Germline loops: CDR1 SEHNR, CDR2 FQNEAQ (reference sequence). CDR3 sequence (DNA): TGTGCCAGCAGCTTAGGACACGACCTGAACTATGGCTACACCTTC. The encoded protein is CASSLGHDLNYGYTF.

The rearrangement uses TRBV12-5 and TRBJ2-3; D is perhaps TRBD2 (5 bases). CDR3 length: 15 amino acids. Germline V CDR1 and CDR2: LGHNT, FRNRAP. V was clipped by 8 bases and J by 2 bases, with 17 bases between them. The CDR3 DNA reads TGTGCTAGTCTAAGCGGTGAGCGTTTCACAGATACGCAGTATTTT. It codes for CASLSGERFTDTQYF.

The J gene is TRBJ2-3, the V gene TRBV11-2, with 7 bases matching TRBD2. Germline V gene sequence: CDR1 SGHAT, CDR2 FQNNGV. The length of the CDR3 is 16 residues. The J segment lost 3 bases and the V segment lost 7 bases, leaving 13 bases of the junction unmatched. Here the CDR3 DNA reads TGTGCCAGCATCCAAGGGGCGGGAGAGGCAACAGATACGCAGTATTTT. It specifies CASIQGAGEATDTQYF.

The CDR3 sequence: CASSQEGQGTKKLFF. The CDR3 DNA sequence: TGCGCCAGCAGCCAAGAAGGACAGGGGACTAAAAAACTGTTTTTT. This chain links TRBV4-3 with TRBJ1-4, with 9 bases lining up with TRBD1. The junction had 5 bases not matched to a gene; V was cut back by 0 bases and J by 9 bases. Per the germline V gene, CDR1 is LGHNA and CDR2 is YSLEER. The CDR3 contains 15 residues.

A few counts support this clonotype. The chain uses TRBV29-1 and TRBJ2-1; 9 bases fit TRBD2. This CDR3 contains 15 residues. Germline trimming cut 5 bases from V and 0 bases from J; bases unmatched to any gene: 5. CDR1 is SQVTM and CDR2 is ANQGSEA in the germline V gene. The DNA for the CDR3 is TGCAGCGTTACGCCAGCGGGAGGCTCCTACAATGAGCAGTTCTTC. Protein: CSVTPAGGSYNEQFF.

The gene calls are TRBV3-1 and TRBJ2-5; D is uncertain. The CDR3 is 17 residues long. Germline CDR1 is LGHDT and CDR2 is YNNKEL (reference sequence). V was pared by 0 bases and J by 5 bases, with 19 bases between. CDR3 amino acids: CASSQDLSLKAVETQYF. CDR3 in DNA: TGTGCCAGCAGCCAAGATCTAAGCCTGAAGGCGGTCGAGACCCAGTACTTC.

CDR3 DNA: TGTGCCAGCAAGAGGGACAGGGCCTCCTACGAGCAGTACTTC. This sequence encodes CASKRDRASYEQYF. The V and J genes are TRBV12-3 or TRBV12-4 and TRBJ2-7; 9 bases are a match to TRBD1. J gave up 0 bases and V 7 bases, and 4 bases lay outside the gene matches. The CDR3 has 14 amino acids.

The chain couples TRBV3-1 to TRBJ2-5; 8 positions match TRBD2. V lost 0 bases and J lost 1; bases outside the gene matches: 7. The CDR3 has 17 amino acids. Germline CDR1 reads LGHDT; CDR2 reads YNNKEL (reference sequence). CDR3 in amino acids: CASSQEGAGVGQETQYF. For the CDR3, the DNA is TGTGCCAGCAGCCAAGAAGGAGCGGGAGTTGGCCAAGAGACCCAGTACTTC.

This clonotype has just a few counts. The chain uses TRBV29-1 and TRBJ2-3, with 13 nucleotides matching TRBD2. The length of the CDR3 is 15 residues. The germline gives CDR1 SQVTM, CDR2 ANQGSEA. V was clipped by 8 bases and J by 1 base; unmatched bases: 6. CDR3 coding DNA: TGCAGCTTCCGGGGGACTAGCGGGGGCACAGATACGCAGTATTTT. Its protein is CSFRGTSGGTDTQYF.

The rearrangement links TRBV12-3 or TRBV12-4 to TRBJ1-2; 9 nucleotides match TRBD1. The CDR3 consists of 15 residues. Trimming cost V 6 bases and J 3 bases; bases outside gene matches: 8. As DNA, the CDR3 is TGTGCCAGCAGCTTCCCGACAGGGGGGCACTATGGCTACACCTTC. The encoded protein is CASSFPTGGHYGYTF.

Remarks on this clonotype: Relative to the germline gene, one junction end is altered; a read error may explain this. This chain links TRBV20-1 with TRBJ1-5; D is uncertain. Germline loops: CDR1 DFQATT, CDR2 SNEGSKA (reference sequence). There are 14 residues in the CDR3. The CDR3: CSARGHEGNQPQHF. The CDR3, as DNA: TGCAGTGCCAGAGGGCATGAGGGCAATCAGCCCCAGCATTTT.